This T cell receptor (beta chain) was identified in a study of spatial heterogeneity in lung cancer. Time point in this sample: sample taken at primary tumor resection. Frozen PBMC, nontumor lung or tumor provided whole RNA, which was sequenced unsorted. Per the germline V gene, CDR1 is MGHRA and CDR2 is YSYEKL. The CDR3 length is 16 residues. The V and J ends lost 1 base and 6 bases, in that order; junction bases with no gene match: 7. The study's findings and limits: Coverage of tumor T cells, by estimate, reached around 7% for alpha chains and 11% to 15% for beta chains. Counts that tracked tumor mutation counts were those of expanded intratumoral alpha and beta TCRs.

TCRdb independently ran MiXCR on the 5' RACE reads; one entry per CDR3 protein. This table holds around 100,000 distinct CDR3 sequences, around 4.3% found once. This clonotype was counted ten times or more. Antigen specificity is unknown. Sequences were derived from lung tumor tissue, sampled at surgery. The V gene is TRBV4-1, the J gene TRBJ1-5, with 9 positions matching TRBD1. The receptor comes from a male donor with early-stage non-small cell lung cancer. DNA of the CDR3: TGCGCCAGCAGCCAAGGCCGAGACAGGGGGTCTCAGCCCCAGCATTTT. Translated, it gives CASSQGRDRGSQPQHF.